There are many counts of the clone carrying this TCR beta chain. Its specificity is unknown. The data are from a study of cytomegalovirus exposure and HLA in healthy donors. The wider study: The roughly 130 validation repertoires used the same platform as the approximately 670 first-cohort repertoires (as reported by a later analysis).

The donors were members of the validation cohort comprising approximately 110 subjects, separate from the roughly 700-subject first cohort. V was pared by 4 bases and J by 2 bases, with 9 bases between. Germline CDR1 is SQVTM and CDR2 is ANQGSEA. The CDR3 is made up of 13 amino acids. Sequenced by immunoSEQ multiplex PCR; TCRdb stores in-frame clones only, minus some. Of 120,000 or so clones listed, more than 85% are singletons. Overall study results and limits: Among the CMV-associated chains, a few were confirmed in vitro as specific for CMV antigens. Reports indicated that the classifier achieved high specificity and sensitivity in diagnosing cytomegalovirus status.

The TCR comes from a man aged 18 to 29 in good health and CMV-seropositive. Sequenced sample: PBMCs. The rearrangement uses TRBV29-1 and TRBJ1-5, with D perhaps TRBD1 (6 bases). The CDR3 protein is CSVGGQGNQPQHF. The CDR3 coding sequence is TGCAGCGTTGGGGGGCAGGGCAATCAGCCCCAGCATTTT.